This T cell receptor beta chain was sequenced in a study of blood T cell repertoires in COVID-19. Trimming removed 1 base from V and 6 bases from J, with 9 bases in between. Germline CDR1 and CDR2: SGHNT and YENEEA. This CDR3 spans 13 amino acids. Profiled with immunoSEQ multiplex PCR; TCRdb holds only in-frame clones, not every one. The sample includes tens of thousands of clones, around 63% of them seen just once. The genes are TRBV11-3 and TRBJ1-1; D not resolved. Sequencing was done on a sample of peripheral blood. The sequence was collected from a human donor in a cohort sampled during active COVID-19. This chain's CDR3 is CASSLGAVAEAFF. CDR3 bases: TGTGCCAGCAGCTTAGGGGCAGTTGCTGAAGCTTTCTTT.